Given below is one TCR beta chain in context. Which antigen it targets is not known. Per-nucleotide qualities are absent, and no much larger clonotype sits a single base away. The data derive from a study of blood T cell repertoires in COVID-19 (dated by TCRdb to between 2020 and 2021). Study-wide context: The collaborator samples originated in the United States, Italy and Spain and spanned the acute and convalescent phases of COVID-19. HLA class I and class II types, where available, came from metadata supplied by the sample provider rather than from assay-based typing. The prospective study material was composed of cDNA or gDNA derived from T cells, B-cell-depleted T cells, or PBMCs. Subjects who had been exposed to COVID-19, were actively infected with it, or had recovered from it provided the deeply sampled blood TCRbeta repertoires that made up the dataset. The samples were drawn from two sources: the first 160 participants of the ongoing ImmuneRACE study, and over 1,000 subjects contributed by 6 global collaborators. The repertoires were made available in a free public database intended to serve as a resource for research on the immune response to SARS-CoV-2. The sample metadata nearly always contained a de-identified subject ID, COVID-19 status, age in years and sex.

In the prospective study, participants were roughly 18 to 100 years old, resided in approximately 25 geographic areas of the United States, and were enrolled through a virtual design. In the prospective study, participants were assigned to cohorts based on the clinical history participants reported in a screening survey and a study questionnaire. ImmuneRACE Cohort 3 recovered participants were defined by two consecutive negative NP/OP PCR tests, healthcare professional clearance, or symptom resolution. Mobile phlebotomists in the prospective study collected whole blood, serum and a nasopharyngeal or oropharyngeal swab from every participant. Over a roughly 2-month period, participants in the prospective study had the option of providing additional blood draws and questionnaires. Before DNA extraction, prospective study blood samples were shipped either frozen or at room temperature. Taken from cysteine to phenylalanine, the CDR3 has 15 residues. Just the 45-base CDR3 DNA is kept, in frame starting at base 1. V ends up 0 bases short and J 4 bases short, with an unmatched junction base count of 5. The germline V gene yields SGHRS for CDR1 and YFSETQ for CDR2.

Findings and caveats that apply to the study as a whole: How much clinical and demographic metadata was included differed by source and by participant, and the metadata was provided uncurated.

The immunoSEQ Assay, a bias-controlled multiplex PCR, was used to amplify TCRbeta CDR3 regions from genomic DNA. From the authors' description of their analysis: The number of nucleated cells in each sample was estimated from the amplification of reference gene primers within the assay. To quantify the absolute abundance of each unique TCRbeta CDR3 rearrangement, sequence reads were collapsed and filtered. Productive Simpson clonality was computed per sample as the square root of Simpson's diversity index over productive rearrangements. TCRdb took this table from immuneACCESS and kept in-frame rearrangements with V and J called. Such tables lack part of the clones; where checked against another copy, unresolved V genes explain under half of the gap, and the rest is unexplained. For V, J and clone size, that table is used; D and trimming come from the DNA. This sample gives hundreds of thousands of clones in total; around 86% of them show up just once. The ten largest clones add up to around 2.1% of the sample.

Here the chain combines TRBV5-1 and TRBJ2-3; 7 central bases correspond to TRBD2. The receptor comes from a woman aged 50 to 60 who had recovered from COVID-19. The sample comprised PBMCs or T cells enriched from blood (not recorded which). The bases read TGCGCCAGCAGCTTGGCCGGGGAGGGAGCAGATACGCAGTATTTT. It translates as CASSLAGEGADTQYF.